This T cell receptor (beta chain) derives from a study of blood T cell repertoires in COVID-19. Trimming removed 4 bases from V and 1 base from J, with 14 bases in between. Per germline, CDR1 SGHKS and CDR2 YYEKEE (reference sequence). CDR3 size: 15 residues. Profiling relied on immunoSEQ multiplex PCR, and the TCRdb table lists in-frame clones only, not all of them. The table has 120,000 or so clones, around 83% seen once; the top ten hold 5.9%. The rearrangement links TRBV5-5 to TRBJ2-5, with TRBD1 as a possible D gene (5 bases). This clonotype originated in an elderly man with active or convalescent COVID-19. The material sequenced was peripheral blood. For the CDR3, the DNA is TGTGCCAGCAGCCCCAATGGACACCTCCAAGAGACCCAGTACTTC. Translation gives CASSPNGHLQETQYF.